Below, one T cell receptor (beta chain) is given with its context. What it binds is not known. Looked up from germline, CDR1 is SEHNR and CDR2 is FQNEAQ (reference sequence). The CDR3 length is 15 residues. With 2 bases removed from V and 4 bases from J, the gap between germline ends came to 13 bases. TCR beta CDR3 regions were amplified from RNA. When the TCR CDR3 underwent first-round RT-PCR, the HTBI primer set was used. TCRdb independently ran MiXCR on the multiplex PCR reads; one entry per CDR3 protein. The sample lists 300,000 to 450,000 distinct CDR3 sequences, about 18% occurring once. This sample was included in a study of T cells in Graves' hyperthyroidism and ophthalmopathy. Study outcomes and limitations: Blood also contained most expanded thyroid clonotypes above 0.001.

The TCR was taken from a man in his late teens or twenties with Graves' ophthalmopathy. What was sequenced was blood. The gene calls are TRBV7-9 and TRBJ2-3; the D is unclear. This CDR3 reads CASSLMGFTADTQYF. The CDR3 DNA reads TGTGCCAGCAGCTTAATGGGGTTCACGGCAGATACGCAGTATTTT.